One sample yielded the 32 T cell receptor beta chains listed below, sequenced in a study of chronic HIV infection and antiretroviral therapy. From the 5' RACE reads, TCRdb called clonotypes with MiXCR, one entry per CDR3 protein. The sample includes just over 30,000 distinct CDR3 sequences, roughly 9.1% of them seen just once. The sequencing sample was made of peripheral blood. Receptors originate from an adult who had HIV and had not received antiretroviral therapy, or was an uninfected healthy control (not recorded which).

This clonotype has a count of ten or more. CDR3 protein: CARGAGTSGSDIQYF. CDR3 nucleotides: TGTGCCAGAGGTGCCGGGACTAGCGGGAGTGACATTCAGTACTTC. The V and J genes are TRBV2 and TRBJ2-4, with TRBD2 matching over 14 bases. V lost 9 bases to trimming and J lost 8 bases; unmatched junction nucleotides: 9. This CDR3 is 15 amino acids long. CDR1 is SNHLY and CDR2 is FYNNEI in the germline V gene.

In this sample, this clonotype turned up many times. The V and J genes are TRBV3-1 and TRBJ2-7, with TRBD1 identical over 7 bases. Trimming removed 4 bases from V and 1 base from J; junction bases left unmatched: 4. CDR1 is LGHDT, CDR2 YNNKEL, per germline (reference sequence). The CDR3 has 14 residues. The CDR3 bases are TGTGCCAGCAGCCTGGACAGGATTTCCTACGAGCAGTACTTC. Its protein is CASSLDRISYEQYF.

In its sample, this clonotype was seen many times. The V call is TRBV6-2 or TRBV6-3, the J call TRBJ1-1, with no clear D. The germline V gene has CDR1 MNHEY and CDR2 SVGEGT. V lost 5 bases to trimming and J lost 3 bases, with 4 bases between them. The CDR3 sequence is 11 residues long. The CDR3 sequence: CASSRYTEAFF. CDR3 bases: TGTGCCAGCAGTAGGTACACTGAAGCTTTCTTT.

This clonotype was detected many times. The gene calls are TRBV25-1 and TRBJ1-1, with 10 bases that match TRBD1. J lost 8 bases, V lost 8 bases, and 2 bases had no gene match. Per the germline V gene, CDR1 is MGHDK and CDR2 is SYGVNS. This CDR3 spans 11 amino acids. This CDR3 is CASRDRGEAFF. The CDR3 DNA follows: TGTGCCAGCCGGGACAGGGGAGAAGCTTTCTTT.

In its sample, this clonotype was seen many times. CDR3 DNA: TGTGCCAGCAGCGATGACATGGGGAGCTTTTCGTCTCCCTACGAGCAGTACTTC. It is translated as CASSDDMGSFSSPYEQYF. The gene calls are TRBV6-6 and TRBJ2-7, with D possibly matching TRBD2 (5 bases). There are 18 residues in the CDR3. Germline V gene data show CDR1 as MNHNY and CDR2 as SVGAGI (reference sequence). The V and J ends lost 6 bases and 2 bases respectively, with 26 bases between them.

This clonotype has at least ten counts. This sequence joins TRBV29-1 and TRBJ1-1; TRBD1 agrees at 7 bases. CDR3 length: 14 residues. The J segment lost 1 base and the V segment lost 4 bases, leaving 6 bases of the junction unmatched. Germline CDR1 SQVTM, CDR2 ANQGSEA. The CDR3 DNA is TGCAGCGTTGCTTGGACAGGCCAGAACACTGAAGCTTTCTTT. Its protein product is CSVAWTGQNTEAFF.

This clonotype appeared a few times. This chain joins TRBV29-1 and TRBJ2-3; tentatively, D is TRBD1 or TRBD2 (5 bases each). This CDR3 is 13 amino acids long. Germline V CDR1 and CDR2: SQVTM, ANQGSEA. V was shortened by 1 base and J by 5 bases, with 10 bases between the two germline ends. This CDR3 reads CSVEGGTLDTQYF. The CDR3 DNA sequence: TGCAGCGTTGAAGGGGGGACGCTAGATACGCAGTATTTT.

The chain employs TRBV20-1 and TRBJ1-1, with D possibly TRBD1 on 6 matching bases. V was pared by 2 bases and J by 5 bases, with 12 bases between. Germline assignment: CDR1 DFQATT and CDR2 SNEGSKA (reference sequence). The CDR3 covers 13 residues. As DNA, the CDR3 is TGCAGTGCTAGATTGAGGGGGGAAACTGAAGCTTTCTTT. Translated: CSARLRGETEAFF.

The V and J genes are TRBV29-1 and TRBJ2-2, with a tentative D call TRBD2 (5 bases). V was cut by 7 bases and J by 4 bases, with 16 bases left in between. This CDR3 spans 14 amino acids. Germline V gene sequence: CDR1 SQVTM, CDR2 ANQGSEA. The CDR3 here is CSAEGAGGTGELFF. CDR3 coding DNA: TGCAGCGCCGAGGGAGCAGGCGGCACCGGGGAGCTGTTTTTT.

This chain connects TRBV29-1 to TRBJ2-5, with TRBD1 matching over 7 bases. The CDR3 contains 13 residues. With V trimmed by 4 bases and J by 5 bases, 7 bases remained unmatched. Germline V lookup: CDR1 SQVTM, CDR2 ANQGSEA. CDR3 amino acids: CSVGRDSGETQYF. The DNA for the CDR3 is TGCAGCGTTGGCAGGGACAGTGGGGAGACCCAGTACTTC.

This clonotype was seen a few times. The chain carries TRBV6-2 or TRBV6-3 and TRBJ2-7; D is unresolved. V was shortened by 8 bases and J by 6 bases, with 23 bases between the two germline ends. The CDR3 runs to 15 residues. Germline V gives CDR1 MNHEY, CDR2 SVGEGT. CDR3 in amino acids: CASSRCLVEHGEQYF. CDR3 sequence (DNA): TGTGCCAGCTCCCGGTGTCTGGTTGAGCACGGCGAGCAGTACTTC.

The chain carries TRBV27 and TRBJ2-3; D uncertain. Germline lookup yields CDR1 MNHEY and CDR2 SMNVEV (reference sequence). The CDR3 consists of 14 residues. V was clipped by 5 bases and J by 2 bases, with 11 bases between them. CDR3 sequence (DNA): TGTGCCAGCAGTCCAGACCCGTACACAGATACGCAGTATTTT. It yields the protein CASSPDPYTDTQYF.

This clonotype has just a few counts. The chain employs TRBV12-5 and TRBJ1-5; D uncertain. In germline, CDR1 is LGHNT, CDR2 FRNRAP. Trimming left V 1 base short and J 6 bases short, with 13 bases between. The length of the CDR3 is 15 residues. In nucleotides, the CDR3 is TGTGCTAGTGGTTTGGCGACACCTCGGGGTCAGCCCCAGCATTTT. Translating it yields CASGLATPRGQPQHF.

The chain joins TRBV29-1 to TRBJ1-2; D gene unclear. V shed 0 bases and J shed 6 bases, with 17 bases lying between them. The CDR3 extends over 15 amino acids. The germline gives CDR1 SQVTM, CDR2 ANQGSEA. The CDR3 is CSVEDPQDVIDGYTF. DNA of the CDR3: TGCAGCGTTGAAGATCCCCAGGATGTAATTGATGGCTACACCTTC.

This clonotype came up many times. The V call is TRBV27, the J call TRBJ2-2; 7 bases line up with TRBD1. V shed 4 bases, J shed 7 bases, and the junction held 9 bases outside the gene matches. The CDR3 covers 15 residues. Germline CDR1 and CDR2: MNHEY and SMNVEV (reference sequence). CDR3 coding DNA: TGTGCCAGCAGTTCCACTCCGACAGGGATCGGGGAGCTGTTTTTT. Amino acid sequence: CASSSTPTGIGELFF.

There are many counts of this clonotype. The chain recombines TRBV20-1 with TRBJ2-7; D gene ambiguous. The V gene lost 1 base and the J gene lost 0 bases, with 16 bases spanning the gap. CDR3 length: 16 amino acids. Germline loops: CDR1 DFQATT, CDR2 SNEGSKA (reference sequence). CDR3 amino acids: CSARGSGERSSYEQYF. The CDR3 DNA sequence: TGCAGTGCTAGAGGTAGTGGCGAAAGGAGCTCCTACGAGCAGTACTTC.

This clonotype was observed a few times. V usage is TRBV6-2 or TRBV6-3 and J usage is TRBJ2-7; perhaps TRBD1 as D (6 bases). CDR1 and CDR2 from the germline V gene are MNHEY and SVGEGT. V was clipped by 7 bases and J by 2 bases, with 21 bases between them. This CDR3 region has 16 residues. For the CDR3, the DNA is TGTGCCAGCACGTTCGATTGGACAGATGCGACCTACGAGCAGTACTTC. It yields the protein CASTFDWTDATYEQYF.

This clonotype was detected ten times or more. This chain uses TRBV19 with TRBJ2-7, with TRBD2 matching over 8 bases. J was trimmed by 5 bases and V by 5 bases; bases with no gene match: 8. Germline lookup yields CDR1 LNHDA and CDR2 SQIVND (reference sequence). This CDR3 region has 14 residues. As DNA, the CDR3 is TGTGCCAGTAGTCCCCGGGGGGGGTACGACGAGCAGTACTTC. Its protein product is CASSPRGGYDEQYF.

In this sample, this clonotype turned up many times. The genes are TRBV29-1 and TRBJ1-2; a possible D gene is TRBD1 (5 bases). V was cut by 3 bases and J by 8 bases, with 19 bases left in between. CDR3 length equals 14 residues. The germline V gene encodes CDR1 SQVTM and CDR2 ANQGSEA. The CDR3 here is CSVDPSNGQGGYTF. CDR3 nucleotides: TGCAGCGTTGACCCGAGTAACGGGCAGGGAGGCTACACCTTC.

This chain connects TRBV29-1 to TRBJ2-7; TRBD1 is a possible D gene (6 bases). The CDR3 sequence is 14 residues long. Germline values: CDR1 SQVTM, CDR2 ANQGSEA. V lost 4 bases and J 1 base, leaving 14 bases between the germline ends. The chain's CDR3 is CSVARQERSYEQYF. For the CDR3, the DNA is TGCAGCGTTGCCCGACAGGAGAGATCCTACGAGCAGTACTTC.

The chain combines TRBV2 with TRBJ2-1; TRBD2 matches 12 bases. Germline trimming cut 4 bases from V and 0 bases from J; bases unmatched to any gene: 4. Germline lookup yields CDR1 SNHLY and CDR2 FYNNEI. The CDR3 runs to 17 residues. The CDR3 loop reads CASSGLAGAPSYNEQFF. CDR3 nucleotide sequence: TGTGCCAGCAGTGGACTAGCGGGAGCCCCCTCCTACAATGAGCAGTTCTTC. The full variable domain, with the rest looked up from reference TRBV2 and TRBJ2-1, is EPEVTQTPSHQVTQMGQEVILRCVPISNHLYFYWYRQILGQKVEFLVSFYNNEISEKSEIFDDQFSVERPDGSNFTLKIRSTKLEDSAMYFCASSGLAGAPSYNEQFFGPGTRLTVL.

V and J are TRBV7-2 and TRBJ2-7; D tentatively reads TRBD1 or TRBD2 (5 bases each). The germline gives CDR1 SGHTA, CDR2 FQGNSA. The CDR3 spans 17 residues. Deletions cut 4 bases from V and 0 bases from J, with 19 bases between. The CDR3 DNA follows: TGTGCCAGCAGCTCCGGGACCCGACCCCCGAGCTCCTACGAGCAGTACTTC. It codes for CASSSGTRPPSSYEQYF.

The rearrangement links TRBV20-1 to TRBJ1-4; D not resolved. The ends were cut back, 4 bases at V and 8 bases at J, with 11 bases in the middle. The CDR3 has 12 residues. Germline CDR1 and CDR2: DFQATT and SNEGSKA (reference sequence). The CDR3 loop is CSATSTPEKLFF. CDR3 nucleotide sequence: TGCAGTGCTACTAGTACCCCGGAAAAACTGTTTTTT.

This clonotype was recorded many times. The J gene is TRBJ2-2, the V gene TRBV6-2 or TRBV6-3, with TRBD2 matching 11 bases. The J segment lost 1 base and the V segment lost 0 bases, leaving 1 base of the junction unmatched. The germline V gene encodes CDR1 MNHEY and CDR2 SVGEGT. This CDR3 comprises 17 residues. The CDR3 sequence: CASSYSLAGGNTGELFF. The CDR3 nucleotides are TGTGCCAGCAGTTACTCTCTAGCGGGGGGGAACACCGGGGAGCTGTTTTTT.

By share of the sample, this clonotype is medium-sized. The chain joins TRBV28 to TRBJ2-5, with 7 bases lining up with TRBD2. From germline, CDR1 is MDHEN and CDR2 SYDVKM. The ends lost 3 bases at V and 5 bases at J; junction bases unmatched: 6. This CDR3 spans 14 amino acids. This CDR3 is CASSFVRLAETQYF. As DNA, the CDR3 is TGTGCCAGCAGTTTCGTCCGACTAGCTGAGACCCAGTACTTC.

This chain uses TRBV6-4 with TRBJ2-3; D is uncertain. Germline V gene lookup returns CDR1 MRHNA and CDR2 SNTAGT. CDR3 length: 16 amino acids. The ends were cut back, 3 bases at V and 0 bases at J, with 13 bases in the middle. CDR3 amino acids: CASSEDPSPSTDTQYF. CDR3 DNA: TGTGCCAGCAGTGAAGACCCGTCCCCTAGCACAGATACGCAGTATTTT.

The CDR3 DNA reads as TGCAGTGCTAGGGAGGTAGTTGGAAATCAGCCCCAGCATTTT. Protein product: CSAREVVGNQPQHF. This chain links TRBV20-1 with TRBJ1-5; D remains ambiguous. The germline CDR1 and CDR2 sequences are DFQATT and SNEGSKA (reference sequence). Trimming left V 3 bases short and J 4 bases short, with 13 bases between. There are 14 residues in the CDR3.

The chain couples TRBV20-1 to TRBJ2-7, with D tentatively TRBD1 or TRBD2 (5 bases each). CDR1 DFQATT and CDR2 SNEGSKA come from the germline V gene (reference sequence). The V gene lost 1 base and the J gene lost 0 bases, with 16 bases spanning the gap. The CDR3 is made up of 16 amino acids. In DNA form, the CDR3 reads TGCAGTGCTAGAGGAGGCATGGGGGAGAGCTCCTACGAGCAGTACTTC. Protein product: CSARGGMGESSYEQYF.

This clonotype has more than one count but fewer than ten. The chain combines TRBV6-6 with TRBJ2-2; 7 bases map to TRBD2. V trimming: 6 bases; J trimming: 6 bases; junction bases outside the gene matches: 4. The CDR3 covers 13 residues. From germline, CDR1 is MNHNY and CDR2 SVGAGI (reference sequence). CDR3 residues: CASSPGRAGELFF. CDR3 nucleotide sequence: TGTGCCAGCAGCCCGGGGAGGGCCGGGGAGCTGTTTTTT.

This clonotype was observed at least ten times. The J gene is TRBJ2-7, the V gene TRBV4-3; a weak D match, TRBD1 (5 bases). The V gene's germline CDR1 is LGHNA and CDR2 YSLEER. Deletions cut 0 bases from V and 5 bases from J, with 14 bases between. The CDR3 spans 15 residues. The CDR3 protein is CASSQDSGRAHEQYF. In DNA form, the CDR3 reads TGCGCCAGCAGCCAAGATTCAGGCAGGGCCCACGAGCAGTACTTC.

The CDR3 sequence is CSSGDSYEQYF. CDR3 nucleotide sequence: TGCAGTTCCGGGGACTCCTACGAGCAGTACTTC. The chain employs TRBV29-1 and TRBJ2-7, with TRBD2 as a possible D gene (5 bases). The germline V gene encodes CDR1 SQVTM and CDR2 ANQGSEA. The CDR3 length is 11 residues.

This clonotype was detected ten times or more. V usage is TRBV2 and J usage is TRBJ2-3, with 8 bases that match TRBD1. CDR3 length: 14 amino acids. Trimming took 4 bases from V and 4 from J; bases not matched to a gene: 4. CDR1 is SNHLY, CDR2 FYNNEI, per germline. The CDR3 region has the DNA TGTGCCAGCAGTGGTTCAGGGGGCGCAGATACGCAGTATTTT. Its translation is CASSGSGGADTQYF.